These 6 T cell receptor beta chains originate from one sample sequenced in a study of blood T cells in healthy people across ages. With a J-beta primer mix and a sample-barcoded 5' primer, a second PCR ran roughly 6 to 11 cycles. TCRdb re-called the 5' RACE reads through MiXCR, storing one row per CDR3 protein. The profile shows about 540,000 distinct CDR3 sequences, 20% to 30% of them singletons. These data were also filed under a second study, of T cells of mothers and their children.

Sequenced input: blood. These TCRs come from a boy younger than 18 in good health.

The rearrangement links TRBV20-1 to TRBJ2-5; D could derive from TRBD1 or TRBD2 (5 bases each). This CDR3 spans 12 amino acids. Germline V gene sequence: CDR1 DFQATT, CDR2 SNEGSKA (reference sequence). The V gene lost 3 bases and the J gene lost 5 bases, with 10 bases spanning the gap. CDR3 loop: CSARRGGETQYF. DNA of the CDR3: TGCAGTGCTAGGAGGGGCGGGGAGACCCAGTACTTC.

The CDR3 protein is CASSLERGTSYEQYF. In DNA form, the CDR3 reads TGTGCCAGCAGCTTAGAGCGAGGGACTTCATACGAGCAGTACTTC. The rearrangement links TRBV11-2 to TRBJ2-7; tentative D call: TRBD2 (6 bases). Germline values: CDR1 SGHAT, CDR2 FQNNGV. This CDR3 region has 15 residues. Trimming stripped 0 bases from V and 4 bases from J, with 13 bases between.

This clonotype was detected only a few times. The DNA for the CDR3 is TGTGCCAGCAGCCCGGTCCAAGAGACCCAGTACTTC. Residues: CASSPVQETQYF. The chain recombines TRBV7-2 with TRBJ2-5, with D unclear. From germline, CDR1 is SGHTA and CDR2 FQGNSA. V gave up 5 bases and J gave up 1 base, with 5 bases separating them. CDR3 length equals 12 residues.

The genes are TRBV20-1 and TRBJ2-1, with TRBD1 as a possible D gene (6 bases). The CDR3 extends over 15 amino acids. Trimming stripped 1 base from V and 7 bases from J, with 17 bases between. CDR1 is DFQATT, CDR2 SNEGSKA, per germline (reference sequence). The CDR3 protein is CSARATRGFRNEQFF. CDR3 nucleotide sequence: TGCAGTGCTAGAGCAACTAGGGGGTTCCGGAATGAGCAGTTCTTC.

Worth noting for this clonotype: One base away lies a much larger clone, so this may be a sequencing read error. This chain joins TRBV4-3 and TRBJ2-1; TRBD2 agrees at 12 bases. This CDR3 has 17 residues. Germline assignment: CDR1 LGHNA and CDR2 YSLEER. CDR3 sequence reads: CASSRRTSGEPYNEQLF. CDR3 nucleotide sequence: TGCGCCAGCAGCCGGAGGACTAGCGGGGAACCATACAATGAGCAGCTCTTC.

The chain has TRBV2 and TRBJ2-1; 10 nucleotides line up with TRBD1. Germline-derived CDR1 and CDR2 are SNHLY and FYNNEI. The ends lost 7 bases at V and 5 bases at J; junction bases unmatched: 17. The CDR3 sequence is 18 residues long. CDR3 amino acids: CASNDALDWDRGDNEQFF. The CDR3, as DNA: TGTGCCAGCAACGACGCACTGGATTGGGACAGGGGTGACAATGAGCAGTTCTTC. Full variable domain (outside the CDR3, taken from reference TRBV2 and TRBJ2-1): EPEVTQTPSHQVTQMGQEVILRCVPISNHLYFYWYRQILGQKVEFLVSFYNNEISEKSEIFDDQFSVERPDGSNFTLKIRSTKLEDSAMYFCASNDALDWDRGDNEQFFGPGTRLTVL.